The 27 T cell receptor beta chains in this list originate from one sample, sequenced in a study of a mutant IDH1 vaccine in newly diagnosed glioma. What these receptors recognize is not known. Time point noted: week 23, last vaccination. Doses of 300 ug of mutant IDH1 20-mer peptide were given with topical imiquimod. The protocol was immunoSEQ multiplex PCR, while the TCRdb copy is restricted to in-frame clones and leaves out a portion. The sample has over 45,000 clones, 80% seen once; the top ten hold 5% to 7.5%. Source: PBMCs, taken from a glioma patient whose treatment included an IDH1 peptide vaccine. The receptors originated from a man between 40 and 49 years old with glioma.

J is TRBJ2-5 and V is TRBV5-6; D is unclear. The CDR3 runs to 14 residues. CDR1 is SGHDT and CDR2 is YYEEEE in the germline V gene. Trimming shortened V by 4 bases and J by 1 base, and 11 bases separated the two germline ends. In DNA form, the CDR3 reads TGTGCCAGCAGCCCCCAGGCCCGCCAAGAGACCCAGTACTTC. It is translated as CASSPQARQETQYF. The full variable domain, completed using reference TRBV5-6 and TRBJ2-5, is DAGVTQSPTHLIKTRGQQVTLRCSPKSGHDTVSWYQQALGQGPQFIFQYYEEEERQRGNFPDRFSGHQFPNYSSELNVNALLLGDSALYLCASSPQARQETQYFGPGTRLLVL.

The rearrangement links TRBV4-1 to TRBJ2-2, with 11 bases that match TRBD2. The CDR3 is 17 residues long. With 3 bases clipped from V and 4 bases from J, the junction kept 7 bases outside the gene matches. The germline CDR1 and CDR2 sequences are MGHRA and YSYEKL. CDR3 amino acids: CASSHSLSGGGTGELFF. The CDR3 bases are TGCGCCAGCAGCCACTCCCTTAGCGGGGGGGGCACCGGGGAGCTGTTTTTT.

The CDR3 DNA reads TGCGCCAGCAACCCGACGGGGACATGGCAAGAGACCCAGTACTTC. This gives the protein CASNPTGTWQETQYF. This chain joins TRBV5-1 and TRBJ2-5; possible D gene TRBD1, 6 bases. The CDR3 runs 15 residues. CDR1 and CDR2 (germline): SGHRS, YFSETQ. The ends were cut back, 6 bases at V and 2 bases at J, with 17 bases in the middle.

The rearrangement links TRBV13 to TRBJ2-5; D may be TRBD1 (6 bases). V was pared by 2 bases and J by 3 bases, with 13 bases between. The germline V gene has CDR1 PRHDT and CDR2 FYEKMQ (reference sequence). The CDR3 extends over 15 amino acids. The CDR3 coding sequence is TGTGCCAGCAGCTTAATGGGGAAGGGGGAAGAGACCCAGTACTTC. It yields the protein CASSLMGKGEETQYF. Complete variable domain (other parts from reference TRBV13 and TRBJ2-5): AAGVIQSPRHLIKEKRETATLKCYPIPRHDTVYWYQQGPGQDPQFLISFYEKMQSDKGSIPDRFSAQQFSDYHSELNMSSLELGDSALYFCASSLMGKGEETQYFGPGTRLLVL.

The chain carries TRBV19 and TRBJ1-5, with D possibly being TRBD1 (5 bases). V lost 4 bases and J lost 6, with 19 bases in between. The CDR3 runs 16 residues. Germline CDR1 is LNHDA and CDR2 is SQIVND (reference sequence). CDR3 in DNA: TGTGCCAGTAGTAAGGGCAGGGAGCCCACTGTTCAGCCCCAGCATTTT. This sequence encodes CASSKGREPTVQPQHF.

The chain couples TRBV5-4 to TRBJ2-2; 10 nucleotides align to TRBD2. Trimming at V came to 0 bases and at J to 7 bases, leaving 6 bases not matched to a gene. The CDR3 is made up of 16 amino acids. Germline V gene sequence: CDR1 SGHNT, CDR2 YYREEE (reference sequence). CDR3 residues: CASSLAAGGPGGELFF. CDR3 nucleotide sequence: TGTGCCAGCAGCTTGGCAGCGGGGGGGCCGGGCGGGGAGCTGTTTTTT.

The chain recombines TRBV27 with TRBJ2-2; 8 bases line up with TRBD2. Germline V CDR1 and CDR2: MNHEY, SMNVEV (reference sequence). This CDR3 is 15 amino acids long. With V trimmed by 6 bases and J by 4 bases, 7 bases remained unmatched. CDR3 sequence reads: CASRDGGAGTGELFF. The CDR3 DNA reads TGTGCCAGCAGGGACGGGGGGGCCGGCACCGGGGAGCTGTTTTTT.

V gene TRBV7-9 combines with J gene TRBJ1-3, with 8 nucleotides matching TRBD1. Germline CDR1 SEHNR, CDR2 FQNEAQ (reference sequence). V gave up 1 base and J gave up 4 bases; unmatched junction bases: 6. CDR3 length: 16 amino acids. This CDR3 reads CASSLVGQGAGNTIYF. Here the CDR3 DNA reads TGTGCCAGCAGCTTAGTCGGACAGGGAGCAGGAAACACCATATATTTT.

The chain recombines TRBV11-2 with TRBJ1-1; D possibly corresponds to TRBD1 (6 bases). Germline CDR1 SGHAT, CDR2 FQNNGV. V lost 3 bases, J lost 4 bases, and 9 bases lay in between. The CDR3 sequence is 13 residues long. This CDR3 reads CASSFLQGTEAFF. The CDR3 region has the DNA TGTGCCAGCAGCTTTTTACAGGGCACTGAAGCTTTCTTT.

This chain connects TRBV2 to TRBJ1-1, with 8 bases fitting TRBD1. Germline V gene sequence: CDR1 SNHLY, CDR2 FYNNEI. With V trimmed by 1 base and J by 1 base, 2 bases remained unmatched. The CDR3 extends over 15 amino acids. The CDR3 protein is CASSEGGTGNTEAFF. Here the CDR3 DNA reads TGTGCCAGCAGTGAAGGTGGGACAGGGAACACTGAAGCTTTCTTT.

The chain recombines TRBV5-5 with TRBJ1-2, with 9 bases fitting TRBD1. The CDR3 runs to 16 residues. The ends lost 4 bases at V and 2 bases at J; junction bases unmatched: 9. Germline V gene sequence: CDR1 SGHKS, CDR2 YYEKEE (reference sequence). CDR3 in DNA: TGTGCCAGCAGCCCGGGACAGGGAGCCCCCAACTATGGCTACACCTTC. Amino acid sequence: CASSPGQGAPNYGYTF. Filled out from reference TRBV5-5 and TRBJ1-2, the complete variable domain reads DAGVTQSPTHLIKTRGQQVTLRCSPISGHKSVSWYQQVLGQGPQFIFQYYEKEERGRGNFPDRFSARQFPNYSSELNVNALLLGDSALYLCASSPGQGAPNYGYTFGSGTRLTVV.

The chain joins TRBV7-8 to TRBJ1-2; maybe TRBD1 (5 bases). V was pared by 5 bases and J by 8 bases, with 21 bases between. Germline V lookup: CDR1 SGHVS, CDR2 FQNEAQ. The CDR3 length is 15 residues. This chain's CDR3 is CASSNSGRVFEGYTF. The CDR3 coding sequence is TGTGCCAGCAGCAATAGTGGCAGGGTATTCGAAGGCTACACCTTC.

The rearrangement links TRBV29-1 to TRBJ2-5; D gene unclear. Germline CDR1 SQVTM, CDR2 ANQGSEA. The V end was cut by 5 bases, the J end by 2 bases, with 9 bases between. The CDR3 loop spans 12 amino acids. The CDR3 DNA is TGCAGCGTTAATTGGGGACAAGAGACCCAGTACTTC. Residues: CSVNWGQETQYF.

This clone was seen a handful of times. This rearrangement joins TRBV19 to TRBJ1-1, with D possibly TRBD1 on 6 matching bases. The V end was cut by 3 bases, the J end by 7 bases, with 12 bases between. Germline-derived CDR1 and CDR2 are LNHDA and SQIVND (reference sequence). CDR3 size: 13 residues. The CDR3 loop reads CASSIGGTFEAFF. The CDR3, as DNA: TGTGCCAGTAGTATTGGAGGGACATTTGAAGCTTTCTTT. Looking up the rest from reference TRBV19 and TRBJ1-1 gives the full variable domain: DGGITQSPKYLFRKEGQNVTLSCEQNLNHDAMYWYRQDPGQGLRLIYYSQIVNDFQKGDIAEGYSVSREKKESFPLTVTSAQKNPTAFYLCASSIGGTFEAFFGQGTRLTVV.

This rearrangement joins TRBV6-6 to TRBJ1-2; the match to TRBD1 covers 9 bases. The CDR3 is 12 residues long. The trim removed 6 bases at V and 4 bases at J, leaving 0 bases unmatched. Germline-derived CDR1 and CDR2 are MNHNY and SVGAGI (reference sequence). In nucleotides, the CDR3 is TGTGCCAGCAGACAGGGGGCCTATGGCTACACCTTC. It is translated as CASRQGAYGYTF.

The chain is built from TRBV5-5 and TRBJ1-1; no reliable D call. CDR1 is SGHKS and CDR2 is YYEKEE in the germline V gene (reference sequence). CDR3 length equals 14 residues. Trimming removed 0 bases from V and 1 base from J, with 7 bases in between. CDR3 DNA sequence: TGTGCCAGCAGCTTGGTCTCTACGAACACTGAAGCTTTCTTT. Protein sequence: CASSLVSTNTEAFF. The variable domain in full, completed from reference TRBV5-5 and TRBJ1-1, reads DAGVTQSPTHLIKTRGQQVTLRCSPISGHKSVSWYQQVLGQGPQFIFQYYEKEERGRGNFPDRFSARQFPNYSSELNVNALLLGDSALYLCASSLVSTNTEAFFGQGTRLTVV.

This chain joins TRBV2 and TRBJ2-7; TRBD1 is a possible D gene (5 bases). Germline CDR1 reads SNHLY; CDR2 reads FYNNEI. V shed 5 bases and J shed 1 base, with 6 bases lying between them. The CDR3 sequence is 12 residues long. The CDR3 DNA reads TGTGCCAGCAGTAGGGGATCCTACGAGCAGTACTTC. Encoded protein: CASSRGSYEQYF.

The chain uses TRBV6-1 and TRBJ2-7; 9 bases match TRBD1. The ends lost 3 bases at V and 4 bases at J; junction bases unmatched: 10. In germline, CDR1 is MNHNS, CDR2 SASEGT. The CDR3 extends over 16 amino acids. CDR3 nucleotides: TGTGCCAGCAGTGAGGAGCCGGGACAGGGTTTTTACGAGCAGTACTTC. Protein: CASSEEPGQGFYEQYF.

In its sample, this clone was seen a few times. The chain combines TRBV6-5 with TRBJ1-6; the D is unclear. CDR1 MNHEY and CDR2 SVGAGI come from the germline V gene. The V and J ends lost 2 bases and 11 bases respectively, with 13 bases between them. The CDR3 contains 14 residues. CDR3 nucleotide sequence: TGTGCCAGCAGTTACCGCCGGGTTGGCCCACCCCTCCACTTT. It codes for CASSYRRVGPPLHF.

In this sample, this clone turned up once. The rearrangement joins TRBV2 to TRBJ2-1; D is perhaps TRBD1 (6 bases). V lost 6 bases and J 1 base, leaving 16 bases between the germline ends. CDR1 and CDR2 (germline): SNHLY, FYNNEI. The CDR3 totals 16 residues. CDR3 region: CASRDVGGGSYNEQFF. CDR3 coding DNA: TGTGCCAGCAGGGACGTTGGGGGCGGGTCCTACAATGAGCAGTTCTTC.

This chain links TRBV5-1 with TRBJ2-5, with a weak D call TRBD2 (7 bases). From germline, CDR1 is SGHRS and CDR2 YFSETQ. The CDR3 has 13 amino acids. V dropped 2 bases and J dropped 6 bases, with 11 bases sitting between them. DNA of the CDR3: TGCGCCAGCAGCTTAGAGGGGGGGAAGACCCAGTACTTC. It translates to CASSLEGGKTQYF.

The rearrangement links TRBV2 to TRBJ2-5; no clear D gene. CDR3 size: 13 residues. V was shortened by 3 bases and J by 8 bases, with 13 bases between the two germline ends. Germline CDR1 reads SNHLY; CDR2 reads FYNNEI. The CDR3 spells CASSDPAPETQYF. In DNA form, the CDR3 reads TGTGCCAGCAGTGACCCAGCGCCTGAAACCCAGTACTTC.

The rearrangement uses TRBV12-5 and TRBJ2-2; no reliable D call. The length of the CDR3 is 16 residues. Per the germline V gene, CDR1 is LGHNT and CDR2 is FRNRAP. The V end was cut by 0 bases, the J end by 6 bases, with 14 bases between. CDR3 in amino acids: CASGLVLWREAGELFF. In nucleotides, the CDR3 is TGTGCTAGTGGTTTGGTACTATGGAGAGAAGCCGGGGAGCTGTTTTTT.

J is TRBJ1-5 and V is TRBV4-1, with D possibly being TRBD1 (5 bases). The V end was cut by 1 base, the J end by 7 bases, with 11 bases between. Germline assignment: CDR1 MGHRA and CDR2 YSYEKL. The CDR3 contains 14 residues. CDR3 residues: CASSQGGRRQPQHF. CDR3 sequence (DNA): TGCGCCAGCAGCCAAGGGGGCCGCCGCCAGCCCCAGCATTTT.

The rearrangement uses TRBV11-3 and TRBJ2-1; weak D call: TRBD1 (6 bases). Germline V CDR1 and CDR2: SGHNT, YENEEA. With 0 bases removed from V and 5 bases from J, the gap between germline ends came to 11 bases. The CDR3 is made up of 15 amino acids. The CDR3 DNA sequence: TGTGCCAGCAGCTTAGATAGGGGGTCTCACAATGAGCAGTTCTTC. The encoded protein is CASSLDRGSHNEQFF.

The CDR3 DNA follows: TGTGCCACCAGCAGAGAGATTGGTTTATATGAAGCTTTCTTT. Its translation: CATSREIGLYEAFF. This sequence joins TRBV15 and TRBJ1-1; D is unresolved. Germline values: CDR1 LNHNV, CDR2 YYDKDF (reference sequence). V was cut by 0 bases and J by 7 bases, with 12 bases left in between. This CDR3 region has 14 residues.

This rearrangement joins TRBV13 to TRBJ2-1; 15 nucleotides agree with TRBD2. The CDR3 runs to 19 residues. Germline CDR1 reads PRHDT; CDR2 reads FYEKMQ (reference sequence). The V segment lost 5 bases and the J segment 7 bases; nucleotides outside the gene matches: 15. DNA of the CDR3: TGTGCCAGCAGCCCGCTGGGACTAGCGGGGGGTCCCGAGGGGAATGAGCAGTTCTTC. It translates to CASSPLGLAGGPEGNEQFF.